This T cell receptor beta chain was observed in a study of CD8 T cells in Susac syndrome. It was with random hexamers that 0.5 to 1 ug RNA was reverse transcribed. Across 54 Vbeta and 13 Jbeta, TCR beta CDR3 was amplified with immunoSEQ multiplex PCR. In TCRdb, the immunoSEQ multiplex PCR reads were re-called with MiXCR into one record per CDR3 protein. The sample includes approximately 120,000 distinct CDR3 sequences, 90% to 95% of them seen just once. CD8+ and CD4+ T cells from blood underwent TCR beta sequencing, which was carried out in a high-throughput format. Germline assignment: CDR1 ENHRY and CDR2 SYGVKD. V dropped 3 bases and J dropped 2 bases, with 11 bases sitting between them. This CDR3 has 14 residues.

Material: CD4+ T cells from PBMCs. This chain connects TRBV10-3 to TRBJ2-7, with D unclear. The TCR was taken from a human donor in good health. CDR3 nucleotide sequence: TGTGCCATCAGTGAAGGTCGACTTACCTACGAGCAGTACTTC. Its translation: CAISEGRLTYEQYF.